The next 13 T cell receptor beta chains were all read from a single sample in a study of blood T cell repertoires in COVID-19. The protocol was immunoSEQ multiplex PCR, while the TCRdb copy is restricted to in-frame clones and leaves out a portion. The sample shows more than 300,000 clones, roughly nine tenths of them seen only once. What was sequenced was PBMCs or T cells enriched from blood (not recorded which). These receptors were taken from a woman in her thirties or forties who had been exposed to COVID-19.

This sequence joins TRBV29-1 and TRBJ1-2; no reliable D call. This CDR3 contains 12 residues. Trimming left V 6 bases short and J 7 bases short, with 15 bases between. From germline, CDR1 is SQVTM and CDR2 ANQGSEA. This chain's CDR3 is CSVPRGAGGYTF. In nucleotides, the CDR3 is TGCAGCGTCCCACGGGGAGCAGGTGGCTACACCTTC.

In its sample, this clone was seen a few times. The CDR3: CASSMRTSGMYEQFF. The CDR3 DNA follows: TGTGCCAGTAGTATGCGGACTAGCGGGATGTATGAGCAGTTCTTC. The chain has TRBV19 and TRBJ2-1; 12 bases are a match to TRBD2. The CDR3 spans 15 residues. The ends lost 3 bases at V and 8 bases at J; junction bases unmatched: 5. Germline V gene data show CDR1 as LNHDA and CDR2 as SQIVND (reference sequence).

The chain recombines TRBV19 with TRBJ1-2; 8 bases map to TRBD1. The CDR3 has 14 amino acids. Germline lookup yields CDR1 LNHDA and CDR2 SQIVND (reference sequence). J lost 2 bases, V lost 5 bases, and 4 bases had no gene match. As DNA, the CDR3 is TGTGCCAGTAGTCCGGACAGGGAGAACTATGGCTACACCTTC. Residues: CASSPDRENYGYTF.

A note on this clone: This sample also contains other DNA sequences that code for the same CDR3. This chain connects TRBV7-6 to TRBJ2-6; perhaps TRBD1 as D (6 bases). Germline CDR1 is SGHVS and CDR2 is FNYEAQ. CDR3 length: 16 residues. Trimming removed 2 bases at V and 0 bases at J, with 8 bases between. The CDR3 reads CASSLWGRSGANVLTF. CDR3 in DNA: TGTGCCAGCAGCTTATGGGGGCGCTCTGGGGCCAACGTCCTGACTTTC.

This clone was detected a few times. This chain links TRBV13 with TRBJ1-2, with a weak D call TRBD1 (5 bases). The CDR3 consists of 17 residues. Germline CDR1 reads PRHDT; CDR2 reads FYEKMQ (reference sequence). Between the trimmed V and J ends, which lost 2 bases and 8 bases, there was a span of 24 bases. DNA for the CDR3: TGTGCCAGCAGCTTAAAGTTTCGGAAGGGACTGAAAAAAGGCTACACCTTC. This gives the protein CASSLKFRKGLKKGYTF.

This clone has just a few counts. V and J are TRBV25-1 and TRBJ2-3; 9 bases map to TRBD2. Trimming at V came to 4 bases and at J to 2 bases, leaving 7 bases not matched to a gene. CDR1 is MGHDK and CDR2 is SYGVNS in the germline V gene. This CDR3 spans 16 amino acids. The CDR3 DNA sequence: TGTGCCAGCAGTGCGGGGATAGCGGGAGACACAGATACGCAGTATTTT. Its protein product is CASSAGIAGDTDTQYF.

The genes are TRBV5-8 and TRBJ2-3; 11 bases match TRBD2. Germline CDR1 is SGHTS and CDR2 is YDEGEE. The CDR3 totals 17 residues. Trimming took 4 bases from V and 8 from J; bases not matched to a gene: 15. DNA of the CDR3: TGTGCCAGCAGCCTCGATTCTACTAGCGGGAGATTGGGTACGCAGTATTTT. This translates into CASSLDSTSGRLGTQYF.

This chain links TRBV4-3 with TRBJ2-1, with 11 bases identical to TRBD2. Germline CDR1 reads LGHNA; CDR2 reads YSLEER. The V and J ends lost 4 bases and 4 bases, in that order; junction bases with no gene match: 3. The CDR3 loop spans 15 amino acids. CDR3 bases: TGCGCCAGCAGCCGGGGACTAGCGGCGTACAATGAGCAGTTCTTC. Translated, it gives CASSRGLAAYNEQFF.

This clone came up once. V usage is TRBV19 and J usage is TRBJ1-6; maybe TRBD1 (5 bases). Trimming took off 7 bases at V and 0 bases at J, with 16 bases between the two ends. Germline values: CDR1 LNHDA, CDR2 SQIVND (reference sequence). The CDR3 is 17 amino acids. The CDR3 protein is CASTRGTFRSYNSPLHF. The CDR3 coding sequence is TGTGCCAGTACCCGGGGGACCTTTCGCTCCTATAATTCACCCCTCCACTTT. The full variable domain, completed using reference TRBV19 and TRBJ1-6, is DGGITQSPKYLFRKEGQNVTLSCEQNLNHDAMYWYRQDPGQGLRLIYYSQIVNDFQKGDIAEGYSVSREKKESFPLTVTSAQKNPTAFYLCASTRGTFRSYNSPLHFGNGTRLTVT.

This clone was seen a few times. The V call is TRBV11-2, the J call TRBJ1-1, with 7 bases fitting TRBD1. Trimming took 2 bases from V and 0 from J; bases not matched to a gene: 6. This CDR3 is built from 16 residues. Germline V gives CDR1 SGHAT, CDR2 FQNNGV. For the CDR3, the DNA is TGTGCCAGCAGCTTACGAAGACAGGGTGTGAACACTGAAGCTTTCTTT. Its translation is CASSLRRQGVNTEAFF. The entire variable domain, with the rest obtained from reference TRBV11-2 and TRBJ1-1, is as follows: EAGVAQSPRYKIIEKRQSVAFWCNPISGHATLYWYQQILGQGPKLLIQFQNNGVVDDSQLPKDRFSAERLKGVDSTLKIQPAKLEDSAVYLCASSLRRQGVNTEAFFGQGTRLTVV.

The V and J genes are TRBV9 and TRBJ2-5; 11 bases fit TRBD2. The CDR3 is 17 residues long. CDR1 and CDR2 from the germline V gene are SGDLS and YYNGEE. J was trimmed by 3 bases and V by 0 bases; bases with no gene match: 7. The CDR3 is CASSVDPSGGNKETQYF. The CDR3 region has the DNA TGTGCCAGCAGCGTAGATCCTAGCGGGGGGAATAAAGAGACCCAGTACTTC.

The V and J genes are TRBV10-3 and TRBJ1-1, with 7 bases matching TRBD1. Germline trimming cut 8 bases from V and 1 base from J; bases unmatched to any gene: 4. This CDR3 is built from 13 residues. Germline V lookup: CDR1 ENHRY, CDR2 SYGVKD. Written as DNA, the CDR3 is TGTGCCATCGGGGCAGGGGGGAACACTGAAGCTTTCTTT. This codes for CAIGAGGNTEAFF.

The genes are TRBV7-9 and TRBJ1-2; 7 bases are a match to TRBD1. CDR1 is SEHNR, CDR2 FQNEAQ, per germline (reference sequence). This CDR3 region has 13 residues. V trimming: 6 bases; J trimming: 2 bases; junction bases outside the gene matches: 3. The CDR3 region has the DNA TGTGCCAGCAGACAGACAGGGAACTATGGCTACACCTTC. Its translation: CASRQTGNYGYTF.